This T cell receptor beta chain originates from a study of blood T cell repertoires in COVID-19. Study at large: The study drew acute and convalescent COVID-19 samples from the United States, Italy and Spain.

TCRdb's table, derived via immunoSEQ multiplex PCR, lists solely in-frame clones and lacks some. This repertoire shows about 170,000 clones, around 87% found once; its top ten account for approximately 0.5%. The CDR3 contains 13 residues. J was trimmed by 8 bases and V by 2 bases; bases with no gene match: 6. The germline gives CDR1 SGHDT, CDR2 YYEEEE. This sequence was found in a man in his sixties with COVID-19, enrolled during active disease. The chain combines TRBV5-6 with TRBJ1-1; the match to TRBD1 covers 7 bases. Sequencing was done on a sample of peripheral blood. The CDR3 here is CASSFGQAREAFF. CDR3 bases: TGTGCCAGCAGCTTTGGACAGGCAAGAGAAGCTTTCTTT. The variable domain in full, completed from reference TRBV5-6 and TRBJ1-1, reads DAGVTQSPTHLIKTRGQQVTLRCSPKSGHDTVSWYQQALGQGPQFIFQYYEEEERQRGNFPDRFSGHQFPNYSSELNVNALLLGDSALYLCASSFGQAREAFFGQGTRLTVV.